A single sample gave rise to the 17 T cell receptor beta chains below, sequenced in a study of blood T cell repertoires in COVID-19. Repertoires were generated with immunoSEQ multiplex PCR, while TCRdb's copy carries only in-frame clones and drops some. The profile shows over 150,000 clones, 75% to 95% of them singletons. What was sequenced was peripheral blood. Receptor source: a man aged 50-60 years with acute or convalescent COVID-19.

The CDR3 spells CASTITGGAGETQYF. The CDR3 DNA follows: TGTGCCAGCACCATAACAGGGGGCGCAGGGGAGACCCAGTACTTC. The chain carries TRBV6-5 and TRBJ2-5; 9 nucleotides match TRBD1. V trimming: 7 bases; J trimming: 5 bases; junction bases outside the gene matches: 11. This CDR3 region has 15 residues. CDR1 is MNHEY, CDR2 SVGAGI, per germline.

V gene TRBV4-3 combines with J gene TRBJ1-3; 7 nucleotides line up with TRBD1. The CDR3 loop spans 14 amino acids. J lost 4 bases, V lost 4 bases, and 4 bases had no gene match. The germline CDR1 and CDR2 sequences are LGHNA and YSLEER. CDR3 coding DNA: TGCGCCAGCAGCCTCCGACAGGGCGGAAACACCATATATTTT. It encodes CASSLRQGGNTIYF.

About this clone: A read error may account for a junction end that differs from germline. The V call is TRBV15, the J call TRBJ2-2, with TRBD1 as a possible D gene (6 bases). CDR3 length: 14 residues. Germline loops: CDR1 LNHNV, CDR2 YYDKDF (reference sequence). CDR3 in DNA: TGTGCCACCAGCGGAGACAGGTTACCCGGGGAGCTGTTTTTT. This translates into CATSGDRLPGELFF.

This chain joins TRBV5-8 and TRBJ2-7; D call uncertain. The CDR3 loop spans 11 amino acids. The V and J ends lost 2 bases and 5 bases respectively, with 5 bases between them. CDR1 and CDR2 (germline): SGHTS, YDEGEE. The CDR3 here is CASSFSHEQYV. The CDR3 bases are TGTGCCAGCAGCTTTAGTCACGAGCAGTACGTC.

This sequence joins TRBV4-3 and TRBJ1-1; maybe TRBD1 (6 bases). Germline CDR1 is LGHNA and CDR2 is YSLEER. This CDR3 has 12 amino acids. The ends were cut back, 4 bases at V and 8 bases at J, with 11 bases in the middle. This CDR3 reads CASSPGGSEAFF. Written as DNA, the CDR3 is TGCGCCAGCAGCCCTGGGGGCAGCGAAGCTTTCTTT.

This chain uses TRBV9 with TRBJ1-2; 10 bases line up with TRBD1. V lost 3 bases to trimming and J lost 7 bases; unmatched junction nucleotides: 6. CDR1 is SGDLS and CDR2 is YYNGEE in the germline V gene. The CDR3 consists of 14 residues. This CDR3 reads CASSGGQGFSGYTF. CDR3 nucleotide sequence: TGTGCCAGCAGCGGGGGACAGGGGTTCTCTGGCTACACCTTC.

The CDR3 DNA is TGTGCCAGACAAGGGAGAGATAGGTCTGGAAACACCATATATTTT. Encoded protein: CARQGRDRSGNTIYF. The chain combines TRBV2 with TRBJ1-3, with D unresolved. Per germline, CDR1 SNHLY and CDR2 FYNNEI. Trimming removed 9 bases at V and 1 base at J, with 16 bases between. The CDR3 runs to 15 residues. The variable domain in full, completed from reference TRBV2 and TRBJ1-3, reads EPEVTQTPSHQVTQMGQEVILRCVPISNHLYFYWYRQILGQKVEFLVSFYNNEISEKSEIFDDQFSVERPDGSNFTLKIRSTKLEDSAMYFCARQGRDRSGNTIYFGEGSWLTVV.

The chain carries TRBV28 and TRBJ2-7; 12 bases are a match to TRBD2. This CDR3 contains 14 residues. Looked up from germline, CDR1 is MDHEN and CDR2 is SYDVKM. Trimming at V came to 10 bases and at J to 8 bases, leaving 12 bases not matched to a gene. Here the CDR3 DNA reads TGTGCCACCTTAGGACTAGCGGGACCTATTCAGCAGTACTTC. It is translated as CATLGLAGPIQQYF.

The V and J genes are TRBV5-4 and TRBJ1-4; possibly TRBD1 for D (6 bases). Germline loops: CDR1 SGHNT, CDR2 YYREEE (reference sequence). Trimming removed 0 bases from V and 1 base from J, with 10 bases in between. The CDR3 spans 16 residues. CDR3 residues: CASSLGGQGTNEKLFF. The CDR3, as DNA: TGTGCCAGCAGCTTGGGGGGGCAGGGAACTAATGAAAAACTGTTTTTT.

The chain links TRBV11-2 to TRBJ2-1; 16 nucleotides agree with TRBD2. V lost 2 bases to trimming and J lost 3 bases; unmatched junction nucleotides: 7. This CDR3 has 19 amino acids. The germline V gene encodes CDR1 SGHAT and CDR2 FQNNGV. As DNA, the CDR3 is TGTGCCAGCAGCTTACTGGGACTAGCGGGGGGGACCTTCTACAATGAGCAGTTCTTC. It translates to CASSLLGLAGGTFYNEQFF.

The chain combines TRBV6-6 with TRBJ1-5; D remains unclear. CDR1 is MNHNY, CDR2 SVGAGI, per germline (reference sequence). The germline V and J ends were trimmed by 7 bases and 2 bases, with 15 bases remaining between them. The CDR3 consists of 15 residues. The CDR3 bases are TGTGCCAGCACCCTGGAGGGTAGGGGCAATCAGCCCCAGCATTTT. This codes for CASTLEGRGNQPQHF.

This chain joins TRBV27 and TRBJ2-2; a weak D match, TRBD2 (6 bases). The CDR3 length is 14 residues. The germline V gene encodes CDR1 MNHEY and CDR2 SMNVEV (reference sequence). V was trimmed by 8 bases and J by 1 base, leaving 11 bases between them. The CDR3 loop is CASRRGGNTGELFF. For the CDR3, the DNA is TGTGCCAGCCGGAGGGGAGGGAACACCGGGGAGCTGTTTTTT.

The gene calls are TRBV7-8 and TRBJ2-5; 15 bases align to TRBD2. J gave up 0 bases and V 4 bases, and 0 bases lay outside the gene matches. Germline loops: CDR1 SGHVS, CDR2 FQNEAQ. This CDR3 has 16 amino acids. CDR3 coding DNA: TGTGCCAGCAGCTGGACTAGCGGGGGGGACCAAGAGACCCAGTACTTC. Residues: CASSWTSGGDQETQYF.

The chain has TRBV2 and TRBJ1-2; 10 positions agree with TRBD1. J lost 4 bases, V lost 1 base, and 3 bases had no gene match. The germline gives CDR1 SNHLY, CDR2 FYNNEI. The CDR3 length is 15 residues. The chain's CDR3 is CASSEETGGFYGYTF. CDR3 DNA sequence: TGTGCCAGCAGTGAAGAGACAGGGGGCTTCTATGGCTACACCTTC.

The chain combines TRBV18 with TRBJ1-5; D gene unclear. CDR1 is KGHSH, CDR2 LQKENI, per germline. The V gene lost 3 bases and the J gene lost 2 bases, with 11 bases spanning the gap. There are 15 residues in the CDR3. The CDR3 sequence: CASSPGELGNQPQHF. In DNA, the CDR3 is TGTGCCAGCTCACCCGGAGAGCTGGGCAATCAGCCCCAGCATTTT.

V gene TRBV7-9 combines with J gene TRBJ1-2; 8 nucleotides line up with TRBD1. V shed 6 bases, J shed 2 bases, and the junction held 8 bases outside the gene matches. In germline, CDR1 is SEHNR, CDR2 FQNEAQ (reference sequence). The CDR3 is 15 residues long. Here the CDR3 DNA reads TGTGCCAGCAGTCGGACGGGACAGGAGAACTATGGCTACACCTTC. This encodes CASSRTGQENYGYTF.

The chain carries TRBV5-4 and TRBJ2-1; TRBD2 matches 7 bases. Trimming cost V 4 bases and J 9 bases; bases outside gene matches: 13. This CDR3 has 15 residues. Per germline, CDR1 SGHNT and CDR2 YYREEE (reference sequence). CDR3 loop: CASSHGLVISGEQFF. The DNA for the CDR3 is TGTGCCAGCAGCCACGGACTAGTAATCTCGGGTGAGCAGTTCTTC.